The T cell receptor beta chain described here comes from a study of Ad26.COV2.S vaccination and SARS-CoV-2 variants. Study observations and caveats: Reported post-vaccination CD8+ and CD4+ T cell responses to spike showed substantial breadth.

Concerning this clone itself: Its target is not known.

Assay used: immunoSEQ multiplex PCR; TCRdb lists only in-frame clones, some missing. The sample lists about 350,000 clones, roughly 90% seen once, with over 8.5% in the top ten. Treatment specified: about 20 received Ad26.COV2.S at low or high dose, single or two shots; roughly five received placebo; per-sample allocation not given. Repertoires come from day 63 after the first vaccine or placebo injection. A Boston donor was an adult aged 18-55 years. The CDR3 spans 14 residues. The V and J ends lost 4 bases and 6 bases respectively, with 15 bases between them. Germline values: CDR1 LGHNA, CDR2 YSLEER.

The sequence derives from a person aged 18 to 59 who received the Ad26.COV2.S COVID-19 vaccine or a placebo. The V and J genes are TRBV4-3 and TRBJ1-1; D remains unclear. Material: peripheral blood, obtained in a trial of Ad26.COV2.S vaccine versus placebo. The CDR3 reads CASSLNLWSPEAFF. The CDR3 DNA reads as TGCGCCAGCAGCCTGAACCTCTGGAGTCCTGAAGCTTTCTTT.